This TCR beta chain came from a study of blood T cell repertoires in COVID-19. About the research overall: In each case, the material was cDNA or gDNA derived from T cells, B-cell-depleted T cells, or PBMCs.

The trim removed 7 bases at V and 0 bases at J, leaving 8 bases unmatched. The CDR3 has 19 residues. The germline CDR1 and CDR2 sequences are LNHDA and SQIVND (reference sequence). This clone was picked up one time. Residents of about two dozen US areas, aged roughly 18 to 90 years, made up the participants. Which cohort a participant joined came from the clinical history participants gave. The repertoire was sequenced with immunoSEQ multiplex PCR; TCRdb's copy has only in-frame clones and lacks some. Seen here are more than 300,000 clones, 90% to 95% observed once, and the top ten hold around 0.86%. This receptor was obtained from a woman aged 35 to 49 who had been exposed to COVID-19. Sequencing used PBMCs or T cells enriched from blood (not recorded which). This chain links TRBV19 with TRBJ2-6; the match to TRBD2 covers 14 bases. The CDR3 sequence: CASTPSGLAGDSGANVLTF. Written as DNA, the CDR3 is TGTGCCAGTACCCCTTCGGGACTAGCGGGAGACTCTGGGGCCAACGTCCTGACTTTC.